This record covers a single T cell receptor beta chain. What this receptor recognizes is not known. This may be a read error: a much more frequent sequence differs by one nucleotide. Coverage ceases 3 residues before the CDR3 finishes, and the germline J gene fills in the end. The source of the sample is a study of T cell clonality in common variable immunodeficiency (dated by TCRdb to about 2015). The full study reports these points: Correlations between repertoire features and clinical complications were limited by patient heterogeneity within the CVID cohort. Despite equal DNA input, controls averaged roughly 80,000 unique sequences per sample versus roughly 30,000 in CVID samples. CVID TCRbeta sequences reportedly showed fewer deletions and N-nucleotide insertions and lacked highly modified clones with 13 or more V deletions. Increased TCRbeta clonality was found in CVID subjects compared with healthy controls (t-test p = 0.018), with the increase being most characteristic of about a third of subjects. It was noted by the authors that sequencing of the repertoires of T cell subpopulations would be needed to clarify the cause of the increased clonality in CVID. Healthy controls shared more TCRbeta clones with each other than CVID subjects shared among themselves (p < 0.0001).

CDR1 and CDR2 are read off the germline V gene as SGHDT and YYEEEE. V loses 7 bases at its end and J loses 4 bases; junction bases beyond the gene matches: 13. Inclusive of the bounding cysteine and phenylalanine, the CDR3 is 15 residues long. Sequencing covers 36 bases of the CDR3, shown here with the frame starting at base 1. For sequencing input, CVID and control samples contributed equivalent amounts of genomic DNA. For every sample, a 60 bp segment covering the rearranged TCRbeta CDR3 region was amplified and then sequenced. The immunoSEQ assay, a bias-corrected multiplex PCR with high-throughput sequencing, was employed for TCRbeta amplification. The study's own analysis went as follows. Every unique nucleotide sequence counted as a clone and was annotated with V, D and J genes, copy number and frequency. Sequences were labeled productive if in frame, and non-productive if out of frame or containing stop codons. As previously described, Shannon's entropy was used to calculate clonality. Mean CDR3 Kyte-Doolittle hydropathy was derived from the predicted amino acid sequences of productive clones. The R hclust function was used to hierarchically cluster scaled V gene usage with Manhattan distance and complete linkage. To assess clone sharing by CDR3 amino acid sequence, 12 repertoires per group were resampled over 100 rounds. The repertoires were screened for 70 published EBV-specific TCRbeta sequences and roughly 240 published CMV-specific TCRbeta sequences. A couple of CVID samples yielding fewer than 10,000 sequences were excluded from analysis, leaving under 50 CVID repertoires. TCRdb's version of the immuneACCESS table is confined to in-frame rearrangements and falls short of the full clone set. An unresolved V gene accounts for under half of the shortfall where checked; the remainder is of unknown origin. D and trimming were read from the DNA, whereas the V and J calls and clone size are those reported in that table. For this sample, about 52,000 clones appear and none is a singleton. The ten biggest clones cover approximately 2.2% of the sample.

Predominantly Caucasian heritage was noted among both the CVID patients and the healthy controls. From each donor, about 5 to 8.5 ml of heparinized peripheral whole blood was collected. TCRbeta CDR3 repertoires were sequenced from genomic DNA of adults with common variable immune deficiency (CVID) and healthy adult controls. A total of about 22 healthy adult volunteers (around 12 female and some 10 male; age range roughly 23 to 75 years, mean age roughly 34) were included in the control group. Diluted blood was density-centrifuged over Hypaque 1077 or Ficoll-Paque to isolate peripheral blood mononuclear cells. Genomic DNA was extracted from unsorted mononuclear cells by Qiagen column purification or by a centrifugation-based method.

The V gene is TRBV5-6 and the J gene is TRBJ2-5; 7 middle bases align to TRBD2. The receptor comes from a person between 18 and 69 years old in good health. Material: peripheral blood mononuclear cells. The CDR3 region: CASCRDYRRGETQYF. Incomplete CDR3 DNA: TGTGCCAGCTGCCGGGACTATCGTCGAGGAGAGACC. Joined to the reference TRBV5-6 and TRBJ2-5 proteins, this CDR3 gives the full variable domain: DAGVTQSPTHLIKTRGQQVTLRCSPKSGHDTVSWYQQALGQGPQFIFQYYEEEERQRGNFPDRFSGHQFPNYSSELNVNALLLGDSALYLCASCRDYRRGETQYFGPGTRLLVL.